This T cell receptor beta chain emerged from a study of CD4 T cells in relation to SARS-CoV-2 and coronaviruses. For the study at large: Shared crossreactive spike epitopes were mapped to their HLA restriction. Findings and limits, study-wide: Monoreactive clones expanded significantly more to SARS-CoV-2 than crossreactive clones did.

A remark on this clone: Its antigen remains unidentified.

In germline, CDR1 is SNHLY, CDR2 FYNNEI. V gave up 8 bases and J gave up 4 bases, with 16 bases separating them. This CDR3 spans 14 amino acids. Repertoires were generated with immunoSEQ multiplex PCR, while TCRdb's copy carries only in-frame clones and drops some. The data show tens of thousands of clones, about 91% seen once. Cryopreserved PBMCs were CD4-enriched, then split into naive and memory cells. V usage is TRBV2 and J usage is TRBJ2-3; a possible D gene is TRBD2 (6 bases). The sequencing input was naive CD4+ T cells from PBMCs. Subset described: naive CD4+ T cells isolated by negative enrichment. The TCR sequence derives from an adult with COVID-19. This chain's CDR3 is CASASQGGADTQYF. The DNA of the CDR3 is TGTGCCAGCGCCTCGCAGGGCGGGGCAGATACGCAGTATTTT.